These 4 T cell receptor beta chains were all obtained from the same sample, sequenced in a study of blood T cell repertoires in COVID-19 (dated by TCRdb to about 2020). The library was produced with the immunoSEQ multiplex PCR assay. This immuneACCESS table, as held by TCRdb, lists in-frame sequences with V and J called but not all clones. Of the missing ones, under half trace to an unresolved V gene in checked studies; the others have no known cause. The sample contains fewer than 150,000 clones, approximately 86% of them found a single time. The top ten clonotypes cover about a sixth of the sample. Input material: peripheral blood. These TCRs come from a woman aged 50 to 60 who had recovered from COVID-19.

The chain has TRBV11-2 and TRBJ2-1; TRBD2 agrees at 8 bases. Germline loops: CDR1 SGHAT, CDR2 FQNNGV. The CDR3 covers 18 residues. V trimming: 2 bases; J trimming: 0 bases; junction bases outside the gene matches: 9. CDR3 nucleotides: TGTGCCAGCAGCTTAAGTTTTGCAGGGACTAGCTCCTACAATGAGCAGTTCTTC. The encoded protein is CASSLSFAGTSSYNEQFF.

The CDR3 sequence: CASSLLPGEGTQYF. CDR3 coding DNA: TGCGCCAGCAGCTTACTACCTGGGGAGGGGACCCAGTACTTC. The chain is built from TRBV5-1 and TRBJ2-5; 7 bases match TRBD2. CDR3 size: 14 residues. Germline loops: CDR1 SGHRS, CDR2 YFSETQ. With 2 bases clipped from V and 7 bases from J, the junction kept 8 bases outside the gene matches.

The V gene is TRBV6-5, the J gene TRBJ2-1; D is perhaps TRBD1 (5 bases). The V gene lost 5 bases and the J gene lost 1 base, with 12 bases spanning the gap. Germline CDR1 and CDR2: MNHEY and SVGAGI. This CDR3 spans 15 amino acids. Written as DNA, the CDR3 is TGTGCCAGCAGTCATCAGGGCCGGTCCTACAATGAGCAGTTCTTC. The encoded protein is CASSHQGRSYNEQFF.

This chain connects TRBV19 to TRBJ1-2, with D maybe TRBD1 (5 bases). The CDR3 totals 14 residues. The V end was cut by 1 base, the J end by 4 bases, with 10 bases between. The germline V gene has CDR1 LNHDA and CDR2 SQIVND (reference sequence). The DNA for the CDR3 is TGTGCCAGTAGTATAGGTAGGGGCACCTATGGCTACACCTTC. It specifies CASSIGRGTYGYTF.